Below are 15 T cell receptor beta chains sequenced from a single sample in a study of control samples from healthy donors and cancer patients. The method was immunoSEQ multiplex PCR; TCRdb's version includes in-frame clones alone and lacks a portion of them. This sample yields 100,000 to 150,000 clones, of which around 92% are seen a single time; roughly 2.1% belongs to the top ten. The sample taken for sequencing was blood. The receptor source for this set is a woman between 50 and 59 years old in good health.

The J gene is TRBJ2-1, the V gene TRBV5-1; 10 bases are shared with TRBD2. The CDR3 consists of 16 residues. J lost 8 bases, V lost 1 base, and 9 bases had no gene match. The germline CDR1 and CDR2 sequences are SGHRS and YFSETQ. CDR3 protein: CASSLLLPSGGDEQFF. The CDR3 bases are TGCGCCAGCAGCTTGCTATTGCCTAGCGGGGGTGATGAGCAGTTCTTC.

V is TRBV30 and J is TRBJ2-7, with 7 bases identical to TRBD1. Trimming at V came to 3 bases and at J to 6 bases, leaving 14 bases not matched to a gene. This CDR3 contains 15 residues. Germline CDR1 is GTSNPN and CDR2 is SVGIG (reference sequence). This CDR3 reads CAWSRGRGRVFEQYF. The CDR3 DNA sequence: TGTGCCTGGAGCAGGGGAAGGGGGCGCGTCTTCGAGCAGTACTTC.

This CDR3 is CASSIGVGLASKGDTQYF. The CDR3 region has the DNA TGTGCCAGTAGTATAGGCGTGGGTTTAGCCAGCAAAGGCGATACGCAGTATTTT. J is TRBJ2-3 and V is TRBV19; D is undetermined. Between the trimmed V and J ends, which lost 1 base and 6 bases, there was a span of 23 bases. Germline lookup yields CDR1 LNHDA and CDR2 SQIVND (reference sequence). The CDR3 loop spans 18 amino acids.

DNA for the CDR3: TGTGCCAGCGGTACACTAGGGAACACTGAAGCTTTCTTT. Its protein product is CASGTLGNTEAFF. The chain combines TRBV28 with TRBJ1-1; no reliable D call. Trimming removed 8 bases from V and 1 base from J, with 11 bases in between. This CDR3 comprises 13 residues. Germline V lookup: CDR1 MDHEN, CDR2 SYDVKM.

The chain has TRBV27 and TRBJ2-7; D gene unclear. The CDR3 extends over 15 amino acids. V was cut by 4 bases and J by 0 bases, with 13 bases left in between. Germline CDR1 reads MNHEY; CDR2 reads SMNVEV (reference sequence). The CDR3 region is CASSSVDTNSYEQYF. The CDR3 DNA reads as TGTGCCAGCAGTTCCGTCGACACGAACTCCTACGAGCAGTACTTC.

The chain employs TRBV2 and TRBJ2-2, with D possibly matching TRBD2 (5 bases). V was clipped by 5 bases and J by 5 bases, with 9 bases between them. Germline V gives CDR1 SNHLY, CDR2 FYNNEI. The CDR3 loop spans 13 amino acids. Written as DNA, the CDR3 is TGTGCCAGCAGTCGGACTGGTACCGGGGAGCTGTTTTTT. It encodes CASSRTGTGELFF.

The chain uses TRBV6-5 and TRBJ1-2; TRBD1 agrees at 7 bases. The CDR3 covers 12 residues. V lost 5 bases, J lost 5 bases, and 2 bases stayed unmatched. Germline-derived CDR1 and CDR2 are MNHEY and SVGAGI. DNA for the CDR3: TGTGCCAGCAGTAGACAGGGTTATGGCTACACCTTC. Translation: CASSRQGYGYTF.

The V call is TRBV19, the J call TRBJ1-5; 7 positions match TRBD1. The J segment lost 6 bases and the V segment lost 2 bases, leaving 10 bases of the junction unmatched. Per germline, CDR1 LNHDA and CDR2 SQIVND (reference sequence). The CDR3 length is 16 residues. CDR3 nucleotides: TGTGCCAGTAGTATAAAGACGCCAGGGGGAGGTCAGCCCCAGCATTTT. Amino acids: CASSIKTPGGGQPQHF. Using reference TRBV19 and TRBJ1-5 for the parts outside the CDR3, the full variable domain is DGGITQSPKYLFRKEGQNVTLSCEQNLNHDAMYWYRQDPGQGLRLIYYSQIVNDFQKGDIAEGYSVSREKKESFPLTVTSAQKNPTAFYLCASSIKTPGGGQPQHFGDGTRLSIL.

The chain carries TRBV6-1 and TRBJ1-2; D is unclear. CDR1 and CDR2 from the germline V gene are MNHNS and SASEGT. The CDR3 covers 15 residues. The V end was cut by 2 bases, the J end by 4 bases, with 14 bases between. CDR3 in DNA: TGTGCCAGCAGTGAACAAAGCCAGTTGTTCTATGGCTACACCTTC. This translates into CASSEQSQLFYGYTF.

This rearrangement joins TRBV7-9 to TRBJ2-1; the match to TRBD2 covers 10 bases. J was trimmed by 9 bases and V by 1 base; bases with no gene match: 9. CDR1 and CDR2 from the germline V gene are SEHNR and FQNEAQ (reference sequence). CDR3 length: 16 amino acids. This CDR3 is CASSLDLSGGAGEQFF. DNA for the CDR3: TGTGCCAGCAGCTTAGACTTGAGCGGGGGGGCCGGTGAGCAGTTCTTC.

The CDR3 DNA sequence: TGCGCCAGCAGCCCGGGGGTTCAGGGAACCCCCTACGAGCAGTACTTC. Translation: CASSPGVQGTPYEQYF. The V and J genes are TRBV5-1 and TRBJ2-7; perhaps TRBD2 as D (6 bases). The germline CDR1 and CDR2 sequences are SGHRS and YFSETQ. CDR3 length: 16 amino acids. Trimming removed 4 bases from V and 2 bases from J, with 19 bases in between.

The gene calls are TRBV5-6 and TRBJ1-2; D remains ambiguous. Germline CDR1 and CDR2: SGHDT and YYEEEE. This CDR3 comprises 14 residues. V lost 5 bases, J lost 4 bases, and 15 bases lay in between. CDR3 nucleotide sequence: TGTGCCAGCAGTGTGAATCGCGCCGGCTATGGCTACACCTTC. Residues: CASSVNRAGYGYTF.

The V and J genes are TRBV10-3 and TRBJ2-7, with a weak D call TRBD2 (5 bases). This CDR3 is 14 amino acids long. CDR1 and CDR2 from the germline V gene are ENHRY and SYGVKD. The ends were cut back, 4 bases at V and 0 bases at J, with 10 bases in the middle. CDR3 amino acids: CAISVKRFSYEQYF. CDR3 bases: TGTGCCATCAGTGTAAAGCGGTTCTCCTACGAGCAGTACTTC.

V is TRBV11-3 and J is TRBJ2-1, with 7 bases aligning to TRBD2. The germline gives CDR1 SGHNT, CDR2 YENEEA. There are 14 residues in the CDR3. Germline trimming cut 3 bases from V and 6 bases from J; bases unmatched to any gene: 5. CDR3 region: CASSLRESGNEQFF. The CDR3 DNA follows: TGTGCCAGCAGCTTGCGGGAGTCGGGCAATGAGCAGTTCTTC.

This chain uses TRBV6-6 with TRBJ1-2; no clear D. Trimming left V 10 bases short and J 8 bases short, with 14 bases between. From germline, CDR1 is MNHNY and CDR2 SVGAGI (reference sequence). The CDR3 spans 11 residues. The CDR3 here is CATESPTGYTF. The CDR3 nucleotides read TGTGCCACCGAGAGCCCCACCGGCTACACCTTC.